Shown below are 25 T cell receptor beta chains from a single sample sequenced in a study of blood T cells in healthy people across ages. Primed by a sample-barcoded 5' primer and a J-beta primer mix, a second PCR proceeded for 7 to 11 cycles. TCRdb re-called the 5' RACE reads through MiXCR, storing one row per CDR3 protein. The sample has approximately 820,000 distinct CDR3 sequences, about 42% seen once. The specimen sequenced was blood. Every receptor here comes from a man in his sixties in good health.

The chain is built from TRBV5-1 and TRBJ2-3, with 8 bases identical to TRBD2. Germline CDR1 SGHRS, CDR2 YFSETQ. CDR3 length: 16 residues. The V segment lost 0 bases and the J segment 0 bases; nucleotides outside the gene matches: 3. This CDR3 reads CASSLVAGPSTDTQYF. The CDR3, as DNA: TGCGCCAGCAGCTTGGTAGCGGGGCCTAGCACAGATACGCAGTATTTT.

The J gene is TRBJ2-5, the V gene TRBV20-1, with D possibly being TRBD1 (5 bases). The CDR3 is made up of 16 amino acids. The V gene's germline CDR1 is DFQATT and CDR2 SNEGSKA (reference sequence). V lost 1 base and J 0 bases, leaving 15 bases between the germline ends. In DNA, the CDR3 is TGCAGTGCTAGAGGCCGTACAGGCGAATACCAAGAGACCCAGTACTTC. This sequence encodes CSARGRTGEYQETQYF.

V gene TRBV15 combines with J gene TRBJ2-7; perhaps TRBD2 as D (6 bases). The V end was cut by 0 bases, the J end by 5 bases, with 8 bases between. Germline assignment: CDR1 LNHNV and CDR2 YYDKDF (reference sequence). This CDR3 comprises 13 residues. The CDR3 protein is CATSRDGGDEQYF. The CDR3 coding sequence is TGTGCCACCAGCAGAGATGGAGGGGACGAGCAGTACTTC.

Comments on this clonotype: Mismatch with germline at one junction end may stem from a read error. This chain uses TRBV7-2 with TRBJ2-3; 9 bases map to TRBD2. This CDR3 has 15 residues. The germline CDR1 and CDR2 sequences are SGHTA and FQGNSA. The CDR3 reads CASSLSAGGPDTQYF. DNA for the CDR3: TGTGCCAGCAGCTTATCCGCGGGGGGGCCAGATACACAGTATTTT.

The rearrangement uses TRBV30 and TRBJ2-7; 7 bases agree with TRBD1. Germline V gene data show CDR1 as GTSNPN and CDR2 as SVGIG (reference sequence). The V segment lost 4 bases and the J segment 0 bases; nucleotides outside the gene matches: 3. The CDR3 is made up of 13 amino acids. CDR3 bases: TGTGCCTGGAATAGGGACAGCTCCTACGAGCAGTACTTC. This codes for CAWNRDSSYEQYF. The whole variable domain, filled in from reference TRBV30 and TRBJ2-7, reads SQTIHQWPATLVQPVGSPLSLECTVEGTSNPNLYWYRQAAGRGLQLLFYSVGIGQISSEVPQNLSASRPQDRQFILSSKKLLLSDSGFYLCAWNRDSSYEQYFGPGTRLTVT.

There are a few counts of this clonotype. This chain joins TRBV20-1 and TRBJ1-2; no clear D. The length of the CDR3 is 11 residues. Germline V CDR1 and CDR2: DFQATT, SNEGSKA (reference sequence). V dropped 4 bases and J dropped 7 bases, with 10 bases sitting between them. CDR3 in DNA: TGCAGTGCTACGAGATTGAGTGGCTACACCTTC. Its protein product is CSATRLSGYTF.

This clonotype was recorded at least ten times. This rearrangement joins TRBV7-2 to TRBJ2-5; perhaps TRBD1 as D (5 bases). This CDR3 spans 13 amino acids. Germline V gene sequence: CDR1 SGHTA, CDR2 FQGNSA. V was shortened by 7 bases and J by 5 bases, with 14 bases between the two germline ends. The CDR3 reads CASTKGRVETQYF. CDR3 in DNA: TGTGCCAGCACCAAGGGCAGGGTGGAGACCCAGTACTTC.

This chain connects TRBV15 to TRBJ1-6; D is uncertain. Looked up from germline, CDR1 is LNHNV and CDR2 is YYDKDF (reference sequence). Trimming cost V 0 bases and J 11 bases, with 5 bases left between them. The CDR3 loop spans 12 amino acids. The CDR3 nucleotides read TGTGCCACCAGCAGAGAGTCTCCACCCCTCCACTTT. Translation gives CATSRESPPLHF.

This chain uses TRBV20-1 with TRBJ2-1, with 8 positions matching TRBD2. Germline CDR1 reads DFQATT; CDR2 reads SNEGSKA (reference sequence). Trimming took 3 bases from V and 2 from J; bases not matched to a gene: 3. The CDR3 spans 14 residues. This CDR3 reads CSASRGGPYNEQFF. The CDR3 DNA is TGCAGTGCTAGCCGGGGGGGGCCCTACAATGAGCAGTTCTTC.

The chain recombines TRBV20-1 with TRBJ1-5; D unresolved. Trimming stripped 1 base from V and 6 bases from J, with 13 bases between. The germline gives CDR1 DFQATT, CDR2 SNEGSKA (reference sequence). The CDR3 totals 14 residues. CDR3 amino acids: CSARALGFGQPQHF. CDR3 DNA: TGCAGTGCTAGAGCCTTAGGTTTCGGTCAGCCCCAGCATTTT.

The chain combines TRBV6-2 or TRBV6-3 with TRBJ1-1; D is undetermined. Trimming took 0 bases from V and 0 from J, leaving 8 bases between them. The CDR3 extends over 15 amino acids. The germline CDR1 and CDR2 sequences are MNHEY and SVGEGT. The DNA for the CDR3 is TGTGCCAGCAGTTACTCACCGAGATTGAACACTGAAGCTTTCTTT. Its protein is CASSYSPRLNTEAFF.

The chain couples TRBV27 to TRBJ2-5; a weak D match, TRBD1 (5 bases). The CDR3 runs to 14 residues. Deletions cut 5 bases from V and 4 bases from J, with 14 bases between. Germline V lookup: CDR1 MNHEY, CDR2 SMNVEV (reference sequence). The CDR3 here is CASSPVDILETQYF. DNA for the CDR3: TGTGCCAGCAGTCCGGTGGACATACTAGAGACCCAGTACTTC.

V is TRBV3-1 and J is TRBJ1-4; D gene uncertain. The CDR3 spans 12 residues. Trimming removed 3 bases at V and 14 bases at J, with 13 bases between. In germline, CDR1 is LGHDT, CDR2 YNNKEL (reference sequence). CDR3 loop: CASSQENGVLFF. DNA for the CDR3: TGTGCCAGCAGCCAGGAGAATGGGGTCCTGTTTTTT.

The CDR3 coding sequence is TGTGCCAGTAGTATACCAAGCCAGCCCCAGCATTTT. Its protein is CASSIPSQPQHF. The V call is TRBV19, the J call TRBJ1-5; D call uncertain. The CDR3 is 12 residues long. Germline V gives CDR1 LNHDA, CDR2 SQIVND (reference sequence). Trimming removed 2 bases at V and 7 bases at J, with 6 bases between.

This rearrangement joins TRBV20-1 to TRBJ2-3; 8 bases match TRBD2. The V gene end was trimmed by 3 bases and the J gene end by 2 bases; junction bases not matched to a gene: 7. CDR1 and CDR2 (germline): DFQATT, SNEGSKA (reference sequence). The CDR3 totals 15 residues. Here the CDR3 reads CSASKTSGTTDTQYF. In DNA form, the CDR3 reads TGCAGTGCTAGCAAAACTAGCGGAACCACAGATACGCAGTATTTT.

The rearrangement links TRBV21-1 to TRBJ2-5; TRBD1 was called by the table and not checked on the DNA. TRBV21-1 is a listed pseudogene. CDR3 length equals 13 residues. CDR3 residues: CATRGGRQETQYF. The CDR3 DNA follows: TGTGCCACCAGGGGGGGGCGGCAAGAGACCCAGTACTTC.

The sample holds a few counts of this clonotype. The rearrangement links TRBV15 to TRBJ2-5, with D unresolved. This CDR3 comprises 14 residues. Trimming pared 0 bases from V and 0 bases from J, leaving 5 bases between. Germline V gene sequence: CDR1 LNHNV, CDR2 YYDKDF (reference sequence). The CDR3 loop reads CATSRDKHQETQYF. CDR3 coding DNA: TGTGCCACCAGCAGAGATAAACACCAAGAGACCCAGTACTTC.

This chain links TRBV28 with TRBJ1-2; possibly TRBD1 for D (6 bases). V shed 5 bases and J shed 2 bases, with 15 bases lying between them. The germline V gene has CDR1 MDHEN and CDR2 SYDVKM. The CDR3 length is 15 residues. The CDR3 here is CASSPPGGPNYGYTF. CDR3 nucleotide sequence: TGTGCCAGCAGTCCCCCTGGGGGGCCCAACTATGGCTACACCTTC.

The chain recombines TRBV7-2 with TRBJ2-3; D is possibly TRBD2 (7 bases). Germline CDR1 reads SGHTA; CDR2 reads FQGNSA. This CDR3 spans 16 amino acids. V shed 5 bases and J shed 1 base, with 16 bases lying between them. The CDR3 DNA reads TGTGCCAGCAGCCCCCAAGGGGGGGTGGGCACAGATACGCAGTATTTT. Amino acids: CASSPQGGVGTDTQYF.

This clonotype turned up a few times. This chain uses TRBV12-3 or TRBV12-4 with TRBJ2-7, with D possibly TRBD2 on 5 matching bases. This CDR3 is 14 amino acids long. Trimming pared 6 bases from V and 2 bases from J, leaving 14 bases between. Written as DNA, the CDR3 is TGTGCCAGCAGCCGGGATCTACCTCCCTACGAGCAGTACTTC. Its protein is CASSRDLPPYEQYF.

The J gene is TRBJ1-1, the V gene TRBV4-3, with 8 nucleotides matching TRBD1. Germline values: CDR1 LGHNA, CDR2 YSLEER. This CDR3 comprises 16 residues. The trim removed 7 bases at V and 2 bases at J, leaving 12 bases unmatched. CDR3 nucleotide sequence: TGCGCCAGCACTAAGGGGACAGGACAAATCAACACTGAAGCTTTCTTT. Translated, it gives CASTKGTGQINTEAFF.

The chain uses TRBV20-1 and TRBJ1-6, with a weak D call TRBD1 (6 bases). This CDR3 spans 13 amino acids. Trimming removed 5 bases from V and 5 bases from J, with 10 bases in between. CDR1 and CDR2 (germline): DFQATT, SNEGSKA (reference sequence). CDR3 residues: CSALTGNNSPLHF. The CDR3 DNA sequence: TGCAGTGCTCTTACAGGGAATAATTCACCCCTCCACTTT.

The rearrangement joins TRBV20-1 to TRBJ2-4; no reliable D call. The better agreement between TRBJ2-7 and the DNA end casts doubt on the J call. The germline gives CDR1 DFQATT, CDR2 SNEGSKA (reference sequence). CDR3 size: 11 residues. This chain's CDR3 is CSARRTYEQYF. The CDR3 DNA reads TGCAGTGCAAGACGTACCTACGAGCAGTACTTC.

The table lists this clonotype with a few counts. The rearrangement uses TRBV5-1 and TRBJ1-5; no firm D call. The germline gives CDR1 SGHRS, CDR2 YFSETQ. The CDR3 covers 13 residues. Between the trimmed V and J ends, which lost 2 bases and 7 bases, there was a span of 10 bases. CDR3 DNA: TGCGCCAGCAGCTTCGGCCCTTCCCAGCCCCAGCATTTT. It translates to CASSFGPSQPQHF.

V gene TRBV12-3 or TRBV12-4 combines with J gene TRBJ1-2, with TRBD1 matching over 7 bases. This CDR3 has 16 residues. After removal of 3 bases from V and 8 bases from J, the junction contained 15 bases not matched to a gene. In DNA, the CDR3 is TGTGCCAGCAGTTTGCCCGCGGGGGTGAGGGGGCGCGGCTACACCTTC. It translates to CASSLPAGVRGRGYTF.